Listed below are T cell receptor beta chains from one sample, sequenced in a study of blood T cells in healthy people across ages. One entry per CDR3 protein results from TCRdb running MiXCR on the 5' RACE reads. The sample yields hundreds of thousands of distinct CDR3 sequences, 35% to 60% seen once. Sequencing was performed on blood. The receptors stem from a man aged 80 or over in good health. The CDR3 runs from the conserved cysteine through the conserved F or W. D genes are given only for firm matches. The listing skips clone size in some rows; elsewhere it reads once, few, many or a size class.

>TRBV7-9|TRBD1|TRBJ2-5|NA
TGTGCCAGCCTCAGGGGGCAAGAGACCCAGTACTTC
CASLRGQETQYF
>TRBV20-1|NA|TRBJ2-7|once
TGCAGTGCTAGAGAGTTAGGAGGGGCCGAATCCTACGAGCAGTACTTC
CSARELGGAESYEQYF
>TRBV5-5|TRBD2|TRBJ2-5|NA
TGTGCCAGCAGCTTGACTAGCGGGGGGGCCGGGCAAGAGACCCAGTACTTC
CASSLTSGGAGQETQYF
>TRBV29-1|TRBD1|TRBJ1-2|few
TGCAGCACTACAGGGACAGGCTATGGCTACACCTTC
CSTTGTGYGYTF
>TRBV20-1|NA|TRBJ2-1|NA
TGCAGTGCTAGAGATACGGTGGGAGGTTTTATCTACAATGAGCAGTTCTTC
CSARDTVGGFIYNEQFF
>TRBV27|TRBD1|TRBJ1-1|NA
TGTGCCAGCAGTTTGCGCAGGGGGACGGGGAACACTGAAGCTTTCTTT
CASSLRRGTGNTEAFF
>TRBV5-1|TRBD1|TRBJ2-1|once
TGCGCCAGCAGCCCAGAGGGGGCAGATTACAATGAGCAGTTCTTC
CASSPEGADYNEQFF
>TRBV7-3|NA|TRBJ2-1|once
TGTGCCAGCAGCTTGGACGGAGTGGGGTATGAGCAGTTCTTC
CASSLDGVGYEQFF
>TRBV20-1|NA|TRBJ1-1|NA
TGCAGTGCTCCGCGGGGGCATAGTGAAGCTTTCTTT
CSAPRGHSEAFF
>TRBV7-3|NA|TRBJ2-5|few
TGTGCCAGCAGCCGCACAGGGATGGAGACCCAGTACTTC
CASSRTGMETQYF
>TRBV18|NA|TRBJ2-7|NA
TGTGCCAGCTCACCTTTGAACTACGAGCAGTACTTC
CASSPLNYEQYF
>TRBV6-2/TRBV6-3|NA|TRBJ2-7|few
TGTGCCAGCAGGGGCCACTACGAGCAGTACTTC
CASRGHYEQYF
>TRBV7-2|NA|TRBJ2-1|once
TGTGCCAGCAGCTTAGGTTTCGAGAGGGAGACCCAGTTCTTC
CASSLGFERETQFF
>TRBV5-5|NA|TRBJ2-4|NA
TGTGCCAGCAGCTTGTCGTTGGACAACAACGGGAACATTCAGTACTTC
CASSLSLDNNGNIQYF
>TRBV10-3|NA|TRBJ1-2|once
TGTGCCATCAGGCCTTCATCGGTAGGCTATGGCTACACCTTC
CAIRPSSVGYGYTF
>TRBV4-3|TRBD1|TRBJ2-5|many
TGCGCCAGCAGCCAACTAGGGACAGGGGGAGAGACCCAGTACTTC
CASSQLGTGGETQYF
>TRBV20-1|NA|TRBJ1-5|few
TGCAGTGCTAGAGATCGATGGGAAAATCAGCCCCAGCATTTT
CSARDRWENQPQHF
>TRBV28|NA|TRBJ2-1|NA
TGTGCCAGCAGTTTATACGGTCATGAGCAGTTCTTC
CASSLYGHEQFF
>TRBV7-9|NA|TRBJ2-5|NA
TGTGCCAGCAGCGTCCACGAGGGACAAGAGACCCAGTACTTC
CASSVHEGQETQYF
>TRBV7-9|TRBD2|TRBJ2-1|many
TGTGCCAGCAGCCCCAGGACTAGCGGGGGATACAATGAGCAGTTCTTC
CASSPRTSGGYNEQFF
>TRBV10-3|NA|TRBJ2-5|NA
TGTGCCATCAGTGAGTCGAGGGGGAGCCAAGAGACCCAGTACTTC
CAISESRGSQETQYF
>TRBV12-3/TRBV12-4|TRBD1|TRBJ2-7|few
TGTGCCAGCAGTTCCCCTAGGACAGGGGGTTACTACGAGCAGTACTTC
CASSSPRTGGYYEQYF
>TRBV6-1|TRBD2|TRBJ2-7|few
TGTACCACCTGGGGTGAAGCGGGAGTGGAAAACGAGCAGTACTTC
CTTWGEAGVENEQYF
>TRBV7-2|NA|TRBJ2-2|few
TGTGCCAGCAGCTCCTCGTCCAGGGCTAACACCGGGGAGCTGTTTTTT
CASSSSSRANTGELFF
>TRBV6-2/TRBV6-3|TRBD1|TRBJ2-2|NA
TGTGCCAGCAGACAGGGGGCGGTCACCGGGGAGCTGTTTTTT
CASRQGAVTGELFF
>TRBV7-2|NA|TRBJ2-7|NA
TGTGCCAGCAGCTTAGCGCCCAGCGGAGGCTACAATGAGCAGTACTTC
CASSLAPSGGYNEQYF
>TRBV14|NA|TRBJ2-7|few
TGTGCCAGCAGCCACATGCCTTACGAGCAGTACTTC
CASSHMPYEQYF
>TRBV7-2|TRBD2|TRBJ2-3|few
TGTGCCAGCAGCTTACAAAGCGGGAGTTCAGATACGCAGTATTTT
CASSLQSGSSDTQYF
>TRBV20-1|TRBD2|TRBJ2-3|NA
TGCAGTGCTAGAGGGACTAGCGGCGTCACAGATACGCAGTATTTT
CSARGTSGVTDTQYF
>TRBV5-1|NA|TRBJ2-1|few
TGCGCCAGCAGCCTGGTAGGGCTAGCAGACCGGGAGCAGTTCTTC
CASSLVGLADREQFF
>TRBV19|TRBD1|TRBJ1-5|NA
TGTGCCAGTAGCCCCCTGGTACCCGGACAGGGTCGAAGCAATCAGCCCCAGCATTTT
CASSPLVPGQGRSNQPQHF
>TRBV5-8|NA|TRBJ2-3|many
TGTGCCAGCAGCCCCTTGGCTAGCACAGATACGCAGTATTTT
CASSPLASTDTQYF
>TRBV27|NA|TRBJ2-4|NA
TGTGCCAGCAGTACGGGGGGGACAGGGCTTAACATTCAGTACTTC
CASSTGGTGLNIQYF
>TRBV5-1|NA|TRBJ2-3|many
TGCGCCAGCAGCTTGGCCGGTGATACGCAGTATTTT
CASSLAGDTQYF
>TRBV27|NA|TRBJ1-4|NA
TGTGCCAGCGGGAGGGGATCTGCGGATGAAAAACTGTTTTTT
CASGRGSADEKLFF
>TRBV29-1|TRBD1|TRBJ1-4|NA
TGCAGCGTCGGACAGGGGATTGCAACTAATGAAAAACTGTTTTTT
CSVGQGIATNEKLFF
>TRBV20-1|TRBD1|TRBJ1-1|NA
TGCAGTGCCCGAATTTGGGACAGTGAAGCTTTCTTT
CSARIWDSEAFF
>TRBV6-6|NA|TRBJ2-1|NA
TGTGCCAGCAGTTCCAACTGGCCCTCCAATGAGCAGTTCTTC
CASSSNWPSNEQFF
>TRBV20-1|NA|TRBJ1-2|NA
TGCAGTGCTAGAGATCCAGGCCTTAACTATGGCTACACCTTC
CSARDPGLNYGYTF
>TRBV6-5|TRBD1|TRBJ2-7|NA
TGTGCCAGCAGTTATGGACAGGCTCGCGAGCAGTACTTC
CASSYGQAREQYF
>TRBV7-2|NA|TRBJ2-1|NA
TGTGCCAGCAGCTTAGTGACTTCTACCCACAATGAGCAGTTCTTC
CASSLVTSTHNEQFF
>TRBV6-1|NA|TRBJ1-5|NA
TGTGCCAGCAGTGACCCCAACCGGGGGGCTCGGCGCAATCAGCCCCAGCATTTT
CASSDPNRGARRNQPQHF
>TRBV7-2|NA|TRBJ2-3|NA
TGTGCCAGCAGCATGACAGTTAGCACAGATACGCAGTATTTT
CASSMTVSTDTQYF
>TRBV5-1|NA|TRBJ2-4|NA
TGCGCCAGCAGCTTGGGACCCGCGGAGCAGTACTTC
CASSLGPAEQYF